This TCR beta chain appears in the sequencing data of a study of tumor-infiltrating lymphocytes in primary liver carcinoma. About the research overall: Spanning 4.2 to 10 cm, the tumors were T1-T3 N0M0. General observations from the study: Significantly greater top-250-clone fractions characterized tumors relative to blood (p = 0.039).

The authors made TCR beta cDNA from about 500 ng total RNA with a constant-region primer. Libraries of TCR beta came from three nested multiplex PCR rounds with slightly modified ARM-PCR. Two initial PCR rounds of roughly 10 cycles each paired TRBV1-TRBV30 forward primers with a C-beta reverse primer. Via MiXCR, TCRdb re-called the multiplex PCR reads, giving one row per CDR3 protein. In the table there are under 90,000 distinct CDR3 sequences, 60% to 75% of which are singletons. Co-extracted RNA and DNA came from roughly 20-30 mg of unsorted bulk tissue. No treatment had been given to the patients, who were chronically infected with HBV. Sampling of each tumor involved five separate regions. CDR3 length equals 16 residues. Germline lookup yields CDR1 MNHEY and CDR2 SVGAGI. Note on this clonotype: Antigen specificity is unknown. One junction end disagrees with the germline gene, perhaps due to a read error.

The chain has TRBV6-5 and TRBJ1-1; D perhaps matches TRBD1 (5 bases). This TCR was sampled from a middle-aged man with primary liver carcinoma and hepatitis B virus infection. Material: liver tumor tissue from sampling region 1. Subset defined: tumor region T1, superior pole. The CDR3, as DNA: TGTGCCAACAGTACAGGTTTAGGTAGAATGAACAGTGAAGCTTTCTTT. Protein: CANSTGLGRMNSEAFF.